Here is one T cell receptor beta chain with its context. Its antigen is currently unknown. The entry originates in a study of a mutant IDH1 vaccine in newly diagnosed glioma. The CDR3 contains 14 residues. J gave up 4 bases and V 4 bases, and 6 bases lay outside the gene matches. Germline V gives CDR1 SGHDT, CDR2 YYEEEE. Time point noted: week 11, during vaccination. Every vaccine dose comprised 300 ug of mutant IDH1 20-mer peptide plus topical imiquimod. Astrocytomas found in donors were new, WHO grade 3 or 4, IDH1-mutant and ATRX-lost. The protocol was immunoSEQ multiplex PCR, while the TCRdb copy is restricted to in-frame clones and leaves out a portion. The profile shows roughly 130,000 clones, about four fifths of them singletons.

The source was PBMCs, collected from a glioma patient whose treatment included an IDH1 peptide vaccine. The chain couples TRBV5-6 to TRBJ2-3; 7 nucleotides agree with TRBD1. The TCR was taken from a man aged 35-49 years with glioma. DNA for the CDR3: TGTGCCAGCAGCCGACAGGGAAAGGCAGATACGCAGTATTTT. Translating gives CASSRQGKADTQYF.